Sequencing of this T cell receptor beta chain was carried out in a study of beta chain features in type 1 diabetes. Of the isolated RNA, all was reverse transcribed, and so the sequenced material was expressed TCRB transcripts. Profiled with immunoSEQ multiplex PCR; TCRdb holds only in-frame clones, not every one. The sample consists of roughly 40,000 clones, 64% of them appearing once. A heparinised blood draw that averaged about 120 mL was obtained once from each donor. The length of the CDR3 is 17 residues. The germline CDR1 and CDR2 sequences are KGHSH and LQKENI. Trimming shortened V by 3 bases and J by 4 bases, and 21 bases separated the two germline ends.

The chain recombines TRBV18 with TRBJ1-1, with unresolved D. The sequenced sample consisted of Tregs from blood. The TCR originated in a woman aged 25 to 39 in good health. The CDR3 loop reads CASSPVEGTSPSTEAFF. The CDR3 DNA sequence: TGTGCCAGCTCACCCGTGGAGGGTACGTCACCCAGCACTGAAGCTTTCTTT.